These T cell receptor beta chains were read from a single sample in a study of early T cells in non-severe SARS-CoV-2 infection. MiXCR was run by TCRdb on the 5' RACE reads, yielding one entry per CDR3 protein. The data contain around 55,000 distinct CDR3 sequences, over 10% of them singletons. The sample consisted of whole blood. Receptors originate from an adult who was a healthcare worker with PCR-confirmed SARS-CoV-2 infection or an uninfected control (not recorded which). Each CDR3 is given with its conserved first and last residue. The D gene is left open where the match is weak. The listing skips clone size in some rows; elsewhere it reads once, few, many or a size class.

J gene	clone size	V gene	D gene	CDR3 DNA	CDR3 protein
TRBJ2-1	medium-sized	TRBV10-3	-	TGTGCCATCAGTTCCTCCGGACAGCCTCATGAGCAGTTCTTC	CAISSSGQPHEQFF
TRBJ1-1	many	TRBV20-1	-	TGCAGTGCTAGAGAACGGGGGAACACTGAAGCTTTCTTT	CSARERGNTEAFF
TRBJ1-5	-	TRBV3-1	TRBD1	TGTGCCAGCAGCCAGGGACAGTCGGTCGGATTTAAGCCCCAGCATTTT	CASSQGQSVGFKPQHF
TRBJ2-2	-	TRBV20-1	-	TGCAGTGCTTTCCCAAGCAGGGCCGGTAGCGGGGAGCTGTTTTTT	CSAFPSRAGSGELFF
TRBJ2-5	many	TRBV12-3/TRBV12-4	-	TGTGCCAGCAGGGCAGGGCCGGGTTCGACCCAGTACTTC	CASRAGPGSTQYF
TRBJ2-3	-	TRBV5-1	-	TGCGCCAGCAGCTGGGACTCTGATACGCAGTATTTT	CASSWDSDTQYF
TRBJ2-7	-	TRBV3-1	-	TGTGCCAGCAGCCGGGACAACCTCGACTACGAGCAGTACTTC	CASSRDNLDYEQYF
TRBJ2-2	-	TRBV4-2	-	TGTGCCAGCAGCGAACCCTTTAATGGAAGGGGGTCTGGCGGGGAGCTGTTTTTT	CASSEPFNGRGSGGELFF
TRBJ2-1	-	TRBV6-4	-	TGTGCCAGCAGTTTAGGCCCGGAGAGTGAGCAGTTCTTC	CASSLGPESEQFF
TRBJ2-1	many	TRBV20-1	TRBD2	TGCAGTGCCCCGACTAGCGGGAGAGGGGAGCAGTTCTTC	CSAPTSGRGEQFF
TRBJ1-6	few	TRBV5-4	TRBD1	TGTGCCAGCAGCTCGGGACAGGGCATTAATTCACCCCTCCACTTT	CASSSGQGINSPLHF
TRBJ2-2	many	TRBV7-7	-	TGTGCCAGCAGCTTAGCGGGATCGAACACCGGGGAGCTGTTTTTT	CASSLAGSNTGELFF
TRBJ2-7	many	TRBV11-2	-	TGTGCCAGCAGCTTTCAGGGGCGGAACTACGAGCAGTACTTC	CASSFQGRNYEQYF
TRBJ2-1	-	TRBV24-1	TRBD2	TGTGCCACCAGTGGCCTCGGGACTAGCGGGAATAGGAATGAGCAGTTCTTC	CATSGLGTSGNRNEQFF
TRBJ1-5	-	TRBV6-6	TRBD1	TGTGCCAGTGGACAGGGGGCAGGGCAGCCCCAGCATTTT	CASGQGAGQPQHF
TRBJ1-1	many	TRBV7-2	-	TGTGCCAGCAGCCGACAGCTTAACACTGAAGCTTTCTTT	CASSRQLNTEAFF
TRBJ1-1	-	TRBV11-2	-	TGTGCCAGCAGCCCCAAGAACACTGAAGCTTTCTTT	CASSPKNTEAFF
TRBJ2-1	many	TRBV24-1	TRBD1	TGTGCCACCAGTGATACATCCGCCGGGACAGGAATTAGGGACAATGAGCAGTTCTTC	CATSDTSAGTGIRDNEQFF
TRBJ2-7	-	TRBV5-1	TRBD1	TGCGCCAGCAGCTTCGGGGACAGGGGTACCTACGAGCAGTACTTC	CASSFGDRGTYEQYF
TRBJ1-5	many	TRBV20-1	-	TGCAGTGCTAGAGGAAGACAGCCGCAGCCCCAGCATTTT	CSARGRQPQPQHF
TRBJ2-7	many	TRBV20-1	TRBD2	TGCAGTGCTAGACCCCGGACTAGCGGGGGCCTTTACGAGCAGTACTTC	CSARPRTSGGLYEQYF
TRBJ2-7	few	TRBV29-1	-	TGCAGCGTTCTGGCTCCCTACGAGCAGTACTTC	CSVLAPYEQYF
TRBJ1-2	-	TRBV11-2	-	TGTGCCAGCAGCTTAGTTGGAAGCCCTAACTTTGGCTACACCTTC	CASSLVGSPNFGYTF
TRBJ2-7	-	TRBV7-2	-	TGTGCCAGCAGCTTATCGCGGGTGAGCTCCTACGAGCAGTACTTC	CASSLSRVSSYEQYF
TRBJ2-5	few	TRBV5-1	TRBD1	TGCGCCAGCAGCCGGGACAGCCAAGAGACCCAGTACTTC	CASSRDSQETQYF
TRBJ1-2	few	TRBV7-8	-	TGTGCCAGCAGCTTAGGACCTCTTCCGAACTATGGCTACACCTTC	CASSLGPLPNYGYTF
TRBJ2-3	-	TRBV7-8	-	TGTGCCAGCAGCATAATCCGGGACACGCCGAGCACAGATACGCAGTATTTT	CASSIIRDTPSTDTQYF
TRBJ2-7	-	TRBV4-1	TRBD2	TGCGCCAGCAGCCAGCGATCGGCGGGAGGGGAGCAGTACTTC	CASSQRSAGGEQYF
TRBJ2-7	-	TRBV24-1	-	TGTGCCACCAGTGATCCCGGACGAGGGACGAGAGAGCAGTACTTC	CATSDPGRGTREQYF
TRBJ2-3	-	TRBV7-2	TRBD2	TGTGCCAGCAGCAACCGACTAGCGGGAGCTAGGAATACGCAGTATTTT	CASSNRLAGARNTQYF
TRBJ2-7	few	TRBV5-1	TRBD2	TGCGCCAGCAGCTTGACTAGCGGGAGGACGCAGTACTTC	CASSLTSGRTQYF
TRBJ1-1	-	TRBV13	-	TGTGCCAGCAGCGGAGAAACTAACACTGAAGCTTTCTTT	CASSGETNTEAFF
TRBJ2-1	few	TRBV24-1	-	TGTGCCACCAGTGACCCCGGAGCGGGCCACCACAATGAGCAGTTCTTC	CATSDPGAGHHNEQFF
TRBJ1-5	-	TRBV7-8	TRBD1	TGTGCCAGCAGCTTAGGGGAGGGGGCGCGGGCGGATCAGCCCCAGCATTTT	CASSLGEGARADQPQHF
TRBJ1-6	few	TRBV7-2	TRBD1	TGTGCCACCACACTTCGGACAGGGAATTCACCCCTCCACTTT	CATTLRTGNSPLHF
TRBJ2-1	few	TRBV5-6	TRBD2	TGTGCCAGCAGCCTATCGACTAGCGGGACGTCGAATGAGCAGTTCTTC	CASSLSTSGTSNEQFF
TRBJ2-7	many	TRBV27	TRBD2	TGTGCCAGCAGTTTGTTACTAGCGGGGAGCGAGCAGTACTTC	CASSLLLAGSEQYF
TRBJ2-3	many	TRBV28	-	TGTGCCAGCAGTCCATCTGTAGATACGCAGTATTTT	CASSPSVDTQYF
TRBJ2-3	few	TRBV9	-	TGTGCCAGCAGCGTAGTAGGGAGCACAGATACGCAGTATTTT	CASSVVGSTDTQYF
TRBJ2-1	-	TRBV4-1	-	TGCGCCAGCAGCCACCAATTTAGCGATGAGCAGTTCTTC	CASSHQFSDEQFF
TRBJ1-1	few	TRBV2	-	TGTGCCAGCACCGGACTGCTGAACACTGAAGCTTTCTTT	CASTGLLNTEAFF
TRBJ1-5	many	TRBV2	-	TGTGCCAGCAGTGAAGCGGGGCAGAGGGGTCTACGGCCCCAGCATTTT	CASSEAGQRGLRPQHF
TRBJ2-3	-	TRBV6-5	-	TGTGCCAGCAGAGCCTACGAGGGGGATACGCAGTATTTT	CASRAYEGDTQYF